This T cell receptor (beta chain) originates from a study of blood T cell repertoires in COVID-19. About the research overall: Spain, Italy and the United States supplied samples that represented acute and convalescent COVID-19.

Repertoires were generated with immunoSEQ multiplex PCR, while TCRdb's copy carries only in-frame clones and drops some. Of a few hundred thousand clones listed, 70% to 90% are singletons. Symptom resolution, clearance, or two negative PCRs marked donors in Cohort 3 as recovered. The CDR3 is 13 amino acids. J lost 4 bases, V lost 5 bases, and 3 bases had no gene match. Germline V gene sequence: CDR1 ENHRY, CDR2 SYGVKD. V and J are TRBV10-3 and TRBJ1-1; the match to TRBD1 covers 8 bases. The sample was PBMCs or T cells enriched from blood (not recorded which). The receptor was derived from a man aged 30 to 45 who had recovered from COVID-19. As DNA, the CDR3 is TGTGCCATCAGTCAGGGGGCGCCCACTGAAGCTTTCTTT. This encodes CAISQGAPTEAFF.